This TCR beta chain was captured in a study of blood T cell repertoires in COVID-19 (dated by TCRdb to the early 2020s). For context, the study as a whole: Samples covering the acute and convalescent phases of COVID-19 were provided by collaborators in the United States, Italy and Spain. Subjects who had been exposed to COVID-19, were actively infected with it, or had recovered from it provided the deeply sampled blood TCRbeta repertoires that made up the dataset. The prospective study material was composed of cDNA or gDNA derived from T cells, B-cell-depleted T cells, or PBMCs. The samples were drawn from two sources: the first 160 participants of the ongoing ImmuneRACE study, and approximately 1,300 subjects contributed by 6 global collaborators. The repertoires were made available in a free public database intended to serve as a resource for research on the immune response to SARS-CoV-2. HLA class I and class II types, where available, came from metadata supplied by the sample provider rather than from assay-based typing. A de-identified subject ID, COVID-19 status, age in years and sex were almost always included in the sample metadata.

Only one count was recorded for this clone. No cognate antigen has been identified for it. No clone much larger than this one lies a single base away; base qualities are absent. The collaborating institutions used their own protocols to collect whole blood in K2EDTA tubes. For TCRbeta analysis, collaborators shipped samples in one of three forms: frozen whole blood, isolated PBMCs, or DNA extracted from either of those sample types. TCRbeta CDR3 regions were amplified from genomic DNA using the immunoSEQ Assay, a bias-controlled multiplex PCR. The study's own analysis went as follows. Nucleated cell counts per sample were estimated from amplification of reference gene primers within the assay. To quantify the absolute abundance of each unique TCRbeta CDR3 rearrangement, sequence reads were collapsed and filtered. For each sample, productive Simpson clonality was calculated as the square root of Simpson's diversity index across productive rearrangements. TCRdb stores this immuneACCESS table with in-frame sequences only. Part of the clones is absent; in the studies checked, under half of the shortfall reflects unresolved V genes, and no reason is known for the rest. The DNA gave D and trimming, while V, J and clone size come from that table. The sample has under 150,000 clones on record, more than 65% of them singletons. The ten largest clones take up around 2% of the sample.

The research as a whole found: The amount of clinical and demographic metadata varied by source and participant and was provided uncurated.

The germline V end is reduced by 2 bases and the J end by 1 base; junction bases left unmatched: 4. As encoded in the germline V gene, CDR1 is MNHEY while CDR2 is SVGAGI. From the cysteine up to the phenylalanine, the CDR3 has a length of 15 residues. Only the CDR3 DNA is retained, 45 bases long and in frame from the first base. The receptor's source is a woman aged 70 to 79 with acute or convalescent COVID-19. The rearranged segments are TRBV6-5 and TRBJ1-1; the junction holds 7 bases that match TRBD1. Sequenced material: peripheral blood. The nucleotides read TGTGCCAGCAGTTACGGACAGGACTGGAACACTGAAGCTTTCTTT. The resulting protein is CASSYGQDWNTEAFF.